Shown below are 26 T cell receptor beta chains from a single sample sequenced in a study of shared clonotypes between healthy human individuals. Only in-frame clones appear in the TCRdb table, and some are missing; sequencing was by immunoSEQ multiplex PCR. The sample has around 940,000 clones; 76% are singletons. Sequencing was performed on memory CD4+ T cells sorted from blood. The subset is: CD45RA-negative fraction. Every receptor here comes from a young man in good health.

The V call is TRBV6-1, the J call TRBJ2-7, with 7 bases fitting TRBD2. CDR1 and CDR2 from the germline V gene are MNHNS and SASEGT. Unmatched junction bases numbered 2, after V lost 6 bases and J lost 0 bases. The CDR3 is 13 amino acids. The CDR3 loop is CASRGGSSYEQYF. In DNA, the CDR3 is TGTGCCAGCAGGGGGGGGAGCTCCTACGAGCAGTACTTC.

V is TRBV9 and J is TRBJ2-1; TRBD2 aligns across 9 bases. This CDR3 is 15 amino acids long. V lost 4 bases to trimming and J lost 3 bases; unmatched junction nucleotides: 5. The V gene's germline CDR1 is SGDLS and CDR2 YYNGEE. DNA of the CDR3: TGTGCCAGCAGCTTAGCGGGAGATGACTACAATGAGCAGTTCTTC. Its translation is CASSLAGDDYNEQFF.

This clone was observed at least ten times. The chain has TRBV7-9 and TRBJ2-1; TRBD1 matches at 9 bases. The CDR3 length is 14 residues. Germline V lookup: CDR1 SEHNR, CDR2 FQNEAQ (reference sequence). J was trimmed by 5 bases and V by 4 bases; bases with no gene match: 3. CDR3 sequence reads: CASSSWTGDNEQFF. The CDR3 nucleotides are TGTGCCAGCAGCTCCTGGACAGGGGACAATGAGCAGTTCTTC.

The rearrangement links TRBV12-5 to TRBJ2-7; D is unclear. Germline CDR1 reads LGHNT; CDR2 reads FRNRAP. The CDR3 is 15 amino acids. The ends were cut back, 2 bases at V and 0 bases at J, with 11 bases in the middle. The CDR3 DNA sequence: TGTGCTAGTGGTTTGTCGGACCGACCCTCCTACGAGCAGTACTTC. It codes for CASGLSDRPSYEQYF.

In its sample, this clone was seen a few times. The rearrangement joins TRBV7-2 to TRBJ2-7, with 9 bases aligning to TRBD1. Germline loops: CDR1 SGHTA, CDR2 FQGNSA. V lost 5 bases and J lost 4; bases outside the gene matches: 9. CDR3 length: 15 amino acids. The CDR3 protein is CASSLTGQGVYEQYF. In nucleotides, the CDR3 is TGTGCCAGCAGCCTCACGGGACAGGGAGTTTACGAGCAGTACTTC.

This chain joins TRBV10-3 and TRBJ2-3; D not resolved. The germline CDR1 and CDR2 sequences are ENHRY and SYGVKD. The CDR3 has 15 residues. V was shortened by 6 bases and J by 1 base, with 14 bases between the two germline ends. CDR3 nucleotides: TGTGCCATCAGCCTGGGATCCCAAGGCACAGATACGCAGTATTTT. Amino acids: CAISLGSQGTDTQYF.

This chain connects TRBV27 to TRBJ2-7, with D possibly being TRBD1 (6 bases). The germline gives CDR1 MNHEY, CDR2 SMNVEV (reference sequence). Trimming removed 8 bases from V and 0 bases from J, with 14 bases in between. There are 14 residues in the CDR3. CDR3 region: CASHERGTSYEQYF. CDR3 coding DNA: TGTGCCAGCCACGAGAGGGGGACCTCCTACGAGCAGTACTTC.

The chain combines TRBV19 with TRBJ1-5; TRBD1 might be the D (6 bases). This CDR3 is 15 amino acids long. Trimming shortened V by 7 bases and J by 2 bases, and 15 bases separated the two germline ends. Germline assignment: CDR1 LNHDA and CDR2 SQIVND (reference sequence). The CDR3 DNA is TGTGCCAGTAATCAAAACAGGGCGGGCAATCAGCCCCAGCATTTT. Translation gives CASNQNRAGNQPQHF. Filled out from reference TRBV19 and TRBJ1-5, the complete variable domain reads DGGITQSPKYLFRKEGQNVTLSCEQNLNHDAMYWYRQDPGQGLRLIYYSQIVNDFQKGDIAEGYSVSREKKESFPLTVTSAQKNPTAFYLCASNQNRAGNQPQHFGDGTRLSIL.

This clone is a singleton in its sample. This rearrangement joins TRBV6-1 to TRBJ1-6; D remains unclear. CDR1 MNHNS and CDR2 SASEGT come from the germline V gene. Trimming removed 8 bases from V and 6 bases from J, with 8 bases in between. The CDR3 spans 12 residues. CDR3 DNA sequence: TGTGCCAGCGGGGATCCTAATTCACCCCTCCACTTT. As protein: CASGDPNSPLHF.

The sample holds a few counts of this clone. The rearrangement uses TRBV5-1 and TRBJ2-7; 7 bases fit TRBD1. J lost 3 bases, V lost 4 bases, and 4 bases had no gene match. This CDR3 spans 13 amino acids. CDR1 is SGHRS and CDR2 is YFSETQ in the germline V gene. CDR3 amino acids: CASSAQGDYEQYF. CDR3 in DNA: TGCGCCAGCAGCGCGCAGGGGGACTACGAGCAGTACTTC. Using reference TRBV5-1 and TRBJ2-7 for the parts outside the CDR3, the full variable domain is KAGVTQTPRYLIKTRGQQVTLSCSPISGHRSVSWYQQTPGQGLQFLFEYFSETQRNKGNFPGRFSGRQFSNSRSEMNVSTLELGDSALYLCASSAQGDYEQYFGPGTRLTVT.

This clone was seen many times. This sequence joins TRBV21-1 and TRBJ2-3; the table gives TRBD1 as D, unverified against the DNA. TRBV21-1 is labeled a pseudogene. The CDR3 extends over 17 amino acids. CDR3 loop: CASSKVPGGFGTDTQYF. Written as DNA, the CDR3 is TGTGCCAGCAGCAAAGTCCCAGGGGGCTTTGGCACAGATACGCAGTATTTT.

This chain uses TRBV6-5 with TRBJ2-2, with 10 bases aligning to TRBD2. CDR1 is MNHEY and CDR2 is SVGAGI in the germline V gene. This CDR3 comprises 15 residues. The V and J ends lost 6 bases and 4 bases, in that order; junction bases with no gene match: 5. CDR3 sequence (DNA): TGTGCCAGCAGCCCCAAGCGGGGGGGCACCGGGGAGCTGTTTTTT. Translated, it gives CASSPKRGGTGELFF.

The chain has TRBV28 and TRBJ2-5; weak D call: TRBD2 (7 bases). Germline V CDR1 and CDR2: MDHEN, SYDVKM. Trimming took 3 bases from V and 6 from J, leaving 20 bases between them. The CDR3 loop spans 16 amino acids. For the CDR3, the DNA is TGTGCCAGCAGTTTGGTAGGCGGGGGCACCTTCCAGACCCAGTACTTC. Protein product: CASSLVGGGTFQTQYF. Looking up the rest from reference TRBV28 and TRBJ2-5 gives the full variable domain: DVKVTQSSRYLVKRTGEKVFLECVQDMDHENMFWYRQDPGLGLRLIYFSYDVKMKEKGDIPEGYSVSREKKERFSLILESASTNQTSMYLCASSLVGGGTFQTQYFGPGTRLLVL.

This clone was seen only a few times. CDR3 DNA: TGTGCCAGCAGCTTAGACAGGGGATCGTATGGCTACACCTTC. This encodes CASSLDRGSYGYTF. The chain employs TRBV7-9 and TRBJ1-2, with 7 bases identical to TRBD1. Germline V gene sequence: CDR1 SEHNR, CDR2 FQNEAQ (reference sequence). The V and J ends lost 1 base and 5 bases, in that order; junction bases with no gene match: 4. CDR3 size: 14 residues.

Many counts were recorded for this clone. The rearrangement links TRBV6-1 to TRBJ2-1, with a tentative D call TRBD1 (6 bases). V lost 6 bases to trimming and J lost 7 bases, with 19 bases between them. The CDR3 totals 15 residues. CDR1 is MNHNS, CDR2 SASEGT, per germline. CDR3 DNA: TGTGCCAGCAGGAATCCGGGACACTTGTTTAATGAGCAGTTCTTC. This codes for CASRNPGHLFNEQFF.

The chain joins TRBV27 to TRBJ2-7; the D gene is possibly TRBD1 (5 bases). Between the trimmed V and J ends, which lost 2 bases and 3 bases, there was a span of 14 bases. This CDR3 spans 15 amino acids. CDR1 and CDR2 from the germline V gene are MNHEY and SMNVEV (reference sequence). The CDR3 DNA reads TGTGCCAGCAGTTTAGAGGCCGGACACCACTACGAGCAGTACTTC. Residues: CASSLEAGHHYEQYF.

The CDR3 region has the DNA TGTGCCAGCAGCCGGGACGGTCTCTATGGCTACACCTTC. Protein: CASSRDGLYGYTF. V is TRBV7-9 and J is TRBJ1-2; a possible D gene is TRBD1 (5 bases). The ends were cut back, 5 bases at V and 4 bases at J, with 11 bases in the middle. From germline, CDR1 is SEHNR and CDR2 FQNEAQ (reference sequence). There are 13 residues in the CDR3.

The genes are TRBV7-9 and TRBJ2-7, with D perhaps matching TRBD2 (6 bases). Between the trimmed V and J ends, which lost 0 bases and 3 bases, there was a span of 9 bases. Germline loops: CDR1 SEHNR, CDR2 FQNEAQ (reference sequence). The CDR3 consists of 14 residues. The CDR3 nucleotides are TGTGCCAGCAGCTTAGCGCCTAGCGACTACGAGCAGTACTTC. Its translation: CASSLAPSDYEQYF.

This clone was seen a handful of times. The V gene is TRBV6-1, the J gene TRBJ2-4; D is uncertain. Germline CDR1 reads MNHNS; CDR2 reads SASEGT. V was trimmed by 1 base and J by 8 bases, leaving 9 bases between them. There are 13 residues in the CDR3. CDR3 in amino acids: CASSEGVGYIQYF. CDR3 coding DNA: TGTGCCAGCAGTGAAGGAGTTGGATACATTCAGTACTTC.

The rearrangement uses TRBV29-1 and TRBJ1-2, with D possibly being TRBD1 (5 bases). The V end lost 6 bases, the J end lost 11 bases, and 16 bases lay between the germline ends. Germline CDR1 SQVTM, CDR2 ANQGSEA. The CDR3 extends over 11 amino acids. The CDR3 DNA reads TGCAGCGTCCAACGCCTGGGGGGTTACACCTTC. Translation gives CSVQRLGGYTF.

This chain links TRBV9 with TRBJ2-3, with a possible D match to TRBD2 (5 bases). Germline CDR1 reads SGDLS; CDR2 reads YYNGEE. Trimming took 3 bases from V and 0 from J, leaving 14 bases between them. This CDR3 is 16 amino acids long. The CDR3 loop is CASSAAGGLSTDTQYF. As DNA, the CDR3 is TGTGCCAGCAGCGCGGCCGGAGGATTGAGCACAGATACGCAGTATTTT. Supplemented by reference TRBV9 and TRBJ2-3, the full variable domain reads DSGVTQTPKHLITATGQRVTLRCSPRSGDLSVYWYQQSLDQGLQFLIQYYNGEERAKGNILERFSAQQFPDLHSELNLSSLELGDSALYFCASSAAGGLSTDTQYFGPGTRLTVL.

The V gene is TRBV20-1, the J gene TRBJ2-5; D might be TRBD1 (5 bases). This CDR3 has 11 residues. The V end lost 5 bases, the J end lost 5 bases, and 9 bases lay between the germline ends. Germline-derived CDR1 and CDR2 are DFQATT and SNEGSKA (reference sequence). CDR3 residues: CSAAGSETQYF. As DNA, the CDR3 is TGCAGTGCTGCAGGGTCGGAGACCCAGTACTTC.

The chain recombines TRBV7-9 with TRBJ2-2; D is unclear. CDR3 length equals 14 residues. From germline, CDR1 is SEHNR and CDR2 FQNEAQ (reference sequence). Trimming took 3 bases from V and 3 from J, leaving 8 bases between them. Written as DNA, the CDR3 is TGTGCCAGCAGCTTTCTGGGATACACCGGGGAGCTGTTTTTT. It translates to CASSFLGYTGELFF.

V is TRBV6-5 and J is TRBJ2-2; D is unclear. The CDR3 spans 12 residues. V lost 6 bases and J lost 7, with 9 bases in between. CDR1 MNHEY and CDR2 SVGAGI come from the germline V gene. This CDR3 is CASSQRRGELFF. The CDR3, as DNA: TGTGCCAGCAGCCAACGACGCGGGGAGCTGTTTTTT.

This chain uses TRBV7-2 with TRBJ1-2; D gene unclear. The CDR3 is 14 residues long. V lost 2 bases and J lost 3, with 10 bases in between. Germline CDR1 reads SGHTA; CDR2 reads FQGNSA. CDR3 sequence: CASSLMRFDYGYTF. As DNA, the CDR3 is TGTGCCAGCAGCTTAATGCGGTTCGACTATGGCTACACCTTC. The full variable domain, rest sourced from reference TRBV7-2 and TRBJ1-2, is GAGVSQSPSNKVTEKGKDVELRCDPISGHTALYWYRQSLGQGLEFLIYFQGNSAPDKSGLPSDRFSAERTGGSVSTLTIQRTQQEDSAVYLCASSLMRFDYGYTFGSGTRLTVV.

The chain is built from TRBV6-1 and TRBJ2-1; the D call may be TRBD1 or TRBD2 (5 bases each). The V and J ends lost 7 bases and 4 bases respectively, with 17 bases between them. CDR3 length equals 15 residues. CDR1 and CDR2 from the germline V gene are MNHNS and SASEGT. Here the CDR3 DNA reads TGTGCCAGCACCTATTCCGGGACGCAATACAATGAGCAGTTCTTC. Translating gives CASTYSGTQYNEQFF.